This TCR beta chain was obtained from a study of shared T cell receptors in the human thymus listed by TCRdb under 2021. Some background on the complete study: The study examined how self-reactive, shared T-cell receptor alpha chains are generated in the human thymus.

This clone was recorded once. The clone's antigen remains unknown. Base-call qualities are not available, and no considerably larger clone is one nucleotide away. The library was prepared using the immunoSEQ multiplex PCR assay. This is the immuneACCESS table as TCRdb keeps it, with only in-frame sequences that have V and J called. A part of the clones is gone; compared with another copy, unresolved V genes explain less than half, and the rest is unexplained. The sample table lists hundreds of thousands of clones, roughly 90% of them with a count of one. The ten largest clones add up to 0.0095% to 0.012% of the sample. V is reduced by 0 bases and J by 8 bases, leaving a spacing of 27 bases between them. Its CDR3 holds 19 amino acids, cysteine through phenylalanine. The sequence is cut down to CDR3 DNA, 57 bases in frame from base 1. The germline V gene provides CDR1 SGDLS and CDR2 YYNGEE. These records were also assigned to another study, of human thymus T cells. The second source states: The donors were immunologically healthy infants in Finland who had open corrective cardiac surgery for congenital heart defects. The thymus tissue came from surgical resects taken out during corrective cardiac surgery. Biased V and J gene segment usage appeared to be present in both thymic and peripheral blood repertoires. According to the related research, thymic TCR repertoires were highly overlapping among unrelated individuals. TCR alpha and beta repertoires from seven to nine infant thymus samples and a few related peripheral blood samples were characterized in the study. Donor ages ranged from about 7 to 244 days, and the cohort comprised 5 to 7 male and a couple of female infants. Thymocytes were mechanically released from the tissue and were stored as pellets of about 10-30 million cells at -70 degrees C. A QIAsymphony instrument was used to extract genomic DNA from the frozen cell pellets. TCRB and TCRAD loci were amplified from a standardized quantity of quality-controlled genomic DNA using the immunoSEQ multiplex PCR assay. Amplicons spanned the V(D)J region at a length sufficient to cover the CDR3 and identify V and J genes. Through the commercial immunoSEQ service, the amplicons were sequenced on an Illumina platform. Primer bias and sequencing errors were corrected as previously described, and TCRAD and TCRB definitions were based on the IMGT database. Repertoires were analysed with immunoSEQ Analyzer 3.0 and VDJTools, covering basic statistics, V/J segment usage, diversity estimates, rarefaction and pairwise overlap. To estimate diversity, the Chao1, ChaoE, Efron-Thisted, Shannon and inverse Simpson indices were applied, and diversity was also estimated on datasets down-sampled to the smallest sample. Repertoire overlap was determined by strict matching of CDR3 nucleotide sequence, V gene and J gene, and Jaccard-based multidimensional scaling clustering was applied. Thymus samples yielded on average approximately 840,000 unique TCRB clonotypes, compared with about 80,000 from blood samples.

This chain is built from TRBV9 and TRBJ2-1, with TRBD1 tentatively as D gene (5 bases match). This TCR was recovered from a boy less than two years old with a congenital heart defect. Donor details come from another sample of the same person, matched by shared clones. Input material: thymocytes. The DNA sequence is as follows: TGTGCCAGCAGCGTAGCTACCCAGGGTCCGAGGACCCCGCCAGATGAGCAGTTCTTC. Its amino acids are CASSVATQGPRTPPDEQFF. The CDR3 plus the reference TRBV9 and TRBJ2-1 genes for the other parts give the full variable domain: DSGVTQTPKHLITATGQRVTLRCSPRSGDLSVYWYQQSLDQGLQFLIQYYNGEERAKGNILERFSAQQFPDLHSELNLSSLELGDSALYFCASSVATQGPRTPPDEQFFGPGTRLTVL.